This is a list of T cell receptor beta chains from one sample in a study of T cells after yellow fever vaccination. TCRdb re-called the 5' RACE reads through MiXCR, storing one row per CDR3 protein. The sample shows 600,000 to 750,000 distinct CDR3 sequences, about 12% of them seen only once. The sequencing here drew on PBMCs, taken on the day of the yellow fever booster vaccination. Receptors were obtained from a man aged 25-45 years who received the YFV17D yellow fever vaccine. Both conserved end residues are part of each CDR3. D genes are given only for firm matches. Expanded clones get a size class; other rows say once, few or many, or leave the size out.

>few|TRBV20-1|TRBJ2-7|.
TGCAGTGCGGTTGACCTCTCCTACGAGCAGTACTTC
CSAVDLSYEQYF
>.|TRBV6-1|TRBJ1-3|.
TGTGCCAGCCGAAGGGAGTTCTCTGGAAACACCATATATTTT
CASRREFSGNTIYF
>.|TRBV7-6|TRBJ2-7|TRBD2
TGTGCCAGCAGCTTATTCGCTAGCGGGAGTATCTACGAGCAGTACTTC
CASSLFASGSIYEQYF
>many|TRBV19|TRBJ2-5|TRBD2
TGTGCCAGTAAACCCGTCGGTACTAGCGGGAGGGTAAGGGAGACCCAGTACTTC
CASKPVGTSGRVRETQYF
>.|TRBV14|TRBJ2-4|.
TGTGCCAGCAGCCAAGAGGGGACATCCAAAAACATTCAGTACTTC
CASSQEGTSKNIQYF
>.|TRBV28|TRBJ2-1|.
TGTGCCAGCAGTTCAACCACCGGACGAGGAAGGAGCTCCTACAATGAGCAGTTCTTC
CASSSTTGRGRSSYNEQFF
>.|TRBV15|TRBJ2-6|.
TGTGCCACCAGCAGAGAGGCCGGGGCCAACGTCCTGACTTTC
CATSREAGANVLTF
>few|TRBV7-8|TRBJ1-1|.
TGTGCCAGCAGCTCCGGGACGGTTATGAACACTGAAGCTTTCTTT
CASSSGTVMNTEAFF
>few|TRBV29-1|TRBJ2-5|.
TGCAGCGTTGTGGCCATCACGCAAGAGACCCAGTACTTC
CSVVAITQETQYF
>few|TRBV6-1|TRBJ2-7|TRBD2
TGTGCCAGCACCCAAGGACTAGCGGCCAGGGGGGAGCAGTACTTC
CASTQGLAARGEQYF
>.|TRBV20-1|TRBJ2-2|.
TGCAGTGCTAGGGTGGCAGGGAAAACCGGGGAGCTGTTTTTT
CSARVAGKTGELFF
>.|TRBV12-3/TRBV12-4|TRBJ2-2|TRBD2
TGTGCCAGCCTTGGACTAGCGGGAGGTTTCACCGGGGAGCTGTTTTTT
CASLGLAGGFTGELFF
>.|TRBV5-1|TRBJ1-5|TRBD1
TGCGCCAGCAGCATACGACAGGGAGGTCAGCCCCAGCATTTT
CASSIRQGGQPQHF
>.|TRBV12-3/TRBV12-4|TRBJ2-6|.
TGTGCCACCTCGGCCGGGAACTCTGGGGCCAACGTCCTGACTTTC
CATSAGNSGANVLTF
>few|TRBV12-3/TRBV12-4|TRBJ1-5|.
TGTGCCAGCACCTCACAGGGCAGTCAGCCCCAGCATTTT
CASTSQGSQPQHF
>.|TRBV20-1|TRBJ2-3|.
TGCAGTGCAAAAGCCGGGAGCCTAAGCACAGATACGCAGTATTTT
CSAKAGSLSTDTQYF
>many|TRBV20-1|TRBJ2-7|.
TGCAGTGCGGCGGCTGAGTACGAGCAGTACTTC
CSAAAEYEQYF
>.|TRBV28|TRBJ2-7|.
TGTGCCATACAGGGATACTACGAGCAGTACTTC
CAIQGYYEQYF
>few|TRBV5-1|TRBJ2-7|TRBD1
TGCGCCAGCAGCTTGATGTTCCTCCCGGGACAGGGACACGAGCAGTACTTC
CASSLMFLPGQGHEQYF
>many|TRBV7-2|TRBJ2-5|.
TGTGCCAGCAGCTCTAGGGCGGGGGAGACCCAGTACTTC
CASSSRAGETQYF
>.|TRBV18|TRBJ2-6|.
TGTGCCAGCTGGCGAAGTTCAGGGTCTGGGGCCAACGTCCTGACTTTC
CASWRSSGSGANVLTF
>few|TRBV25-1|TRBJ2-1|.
TGTGCCAGCAGTCGGCGGGAAGGCAGTGAGCAGTTCTTC
CASSRREGSEQFF
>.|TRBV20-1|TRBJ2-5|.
TGCAGTGGCAGGGTTGGGGAGACCCAGTACTTC
CSGRVGETQYF
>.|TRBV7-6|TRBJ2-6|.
TGTGCCAGCAGCTTAAGTAGCTTTGGGGCCAACGTCCTGACTTTC
CASSLSSFGANVLTF
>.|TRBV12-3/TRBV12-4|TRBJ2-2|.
TGTGCCAGCAGTTCTCAGGGGACCACCGGGGAGCTGTTTTTT
CASSSQGTTGELFF
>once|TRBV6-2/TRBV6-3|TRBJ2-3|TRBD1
TGTGCCAGCCGGACAGGGGACGATACGCAGTATTTT
CASRTGDDTQYF
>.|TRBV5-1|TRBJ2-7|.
TGCGCCAGCAGCTTGATTGGTAGCCCCTACGAGCAGTACTTC
CASSLIGSPYEQYF
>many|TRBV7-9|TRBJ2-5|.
TGTGCCAGCAGCTTAGGAAACCAAGAGACCCAGTACTTC
CASSLGNQETQYF
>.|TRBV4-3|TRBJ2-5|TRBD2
TGCGCCAGCAGCCTATCCTTAGGGGAGGGAGAGACCCAGTACTTC
CASSLSLGEGETQYF
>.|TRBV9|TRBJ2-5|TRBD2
TGTGCCAGCAGCGTAGCGGGTGGGACTAGAGGCGAGACCCAGTACTTC
CASSVAGGTRGETQYF
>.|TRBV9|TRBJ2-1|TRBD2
TGTGCCAGCAGCGCTCTAGCGGGGGCCTCCTACAATGAGCAGTTCTTC
CASSALAGASYNEQFF
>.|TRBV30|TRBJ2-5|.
TGTGCCTGGAGTGTCGACAGGGGAGGGAAGACCCAGTACTTC
CAWSVDRGGKTQYF
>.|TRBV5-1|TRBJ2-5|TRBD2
TGCGCCAGCACTTCTAGCGGCCAAGAGACCCAGTACTTC
CASTSSGQETQYF
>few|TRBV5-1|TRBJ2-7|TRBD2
TGCGCCAGCAGCTGGACCGGGACTAGCGACGAGCAGTACTTC
CASSWTGTSDEQYF
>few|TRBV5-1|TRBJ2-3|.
TGCGCCAGCAGCCTTCCTTGGTTGGGGGATACGCAGTATTTT
CASSLPWLGDTQYF
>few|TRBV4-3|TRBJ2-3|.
TGCGCCAGCAGCCAAGATCGTAGGGTGGGGGCCACAGATACGCAGTATTTT
CASSQDRRVGATDTQYF
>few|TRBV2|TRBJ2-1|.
TGTGCCAGCAGTGAAGGAAGCGGCCCTCTGCCAATCTTC
CASSEGSGPLPIF
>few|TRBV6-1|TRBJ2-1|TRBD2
TGTGCCAGCAGTGGACTAGCGGGAGGGCCGAGCTACAATGAGCAGTTCTTC
CASSGLAGGPSYNEQFF
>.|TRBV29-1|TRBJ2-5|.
TGCAGCGTTGATACCTCGCTAGATGGGACCCAGTACTTC
CSVDTSLDGTQYF
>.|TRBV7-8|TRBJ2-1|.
TGTGCCAGCATTCGAGGTGCTGGCGGGGCATCCTACAATGAGCAGTTCTTC
CASIRGAGGASYNEQFF
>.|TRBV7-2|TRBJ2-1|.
TGTGCCAGCAGCCCACCCCAGCAGGGGCAGTTCTTC
CASSPPQQGQFF
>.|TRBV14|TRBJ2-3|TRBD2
TGTGCCAGCAGCCAAAGGATGGCGGGACTAGCGATAGATACGCAGTATTTT
CASSQRMAGLAIDTQYF
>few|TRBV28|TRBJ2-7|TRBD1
TGTGCCAGCAGGGCCGGGACAGAGGGTCACGAGCAGTACTTC
CASRAGTEGHEQYF
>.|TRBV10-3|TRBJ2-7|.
TGTGCCATCAGTGAGTCCCCTCAGAGATCCTACGAGCAGTACTTC
CAISESPQRSYEQYF
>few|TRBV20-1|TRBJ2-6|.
TGCAGTGCTAGATGGTCTGGGGCCAACGTCCTGACTTTC
CSARWSGANVLTF
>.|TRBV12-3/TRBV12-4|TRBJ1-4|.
TGTGCCAGCAGTTTACGGTCAGGGGATGAAAAACTGTTTTTT
CASSLRSGDEKLFF